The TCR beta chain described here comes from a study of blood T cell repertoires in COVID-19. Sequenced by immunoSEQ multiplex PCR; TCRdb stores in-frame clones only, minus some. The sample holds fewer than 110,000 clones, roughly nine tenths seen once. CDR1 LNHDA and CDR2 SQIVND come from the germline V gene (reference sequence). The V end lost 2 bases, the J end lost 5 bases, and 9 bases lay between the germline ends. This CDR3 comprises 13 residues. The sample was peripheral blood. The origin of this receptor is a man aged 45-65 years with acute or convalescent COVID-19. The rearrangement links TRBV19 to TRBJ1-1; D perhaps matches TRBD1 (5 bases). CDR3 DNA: TGTGCCAGTAGTATACGGGGGGTGACTGAAGCTTTCTTT. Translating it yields CASSIRGVTEAFF. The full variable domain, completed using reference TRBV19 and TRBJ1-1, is DGGITQSPKYLFRKEGQNVTLSCEQNLNHDAMYWYRQDPGQGLRLIYYSQIVNDFQKGDIAEGYSVSREKKESFPLTVTSAQKNPTAFYLCASSIRGVTEAFFGQGTRLTVV.